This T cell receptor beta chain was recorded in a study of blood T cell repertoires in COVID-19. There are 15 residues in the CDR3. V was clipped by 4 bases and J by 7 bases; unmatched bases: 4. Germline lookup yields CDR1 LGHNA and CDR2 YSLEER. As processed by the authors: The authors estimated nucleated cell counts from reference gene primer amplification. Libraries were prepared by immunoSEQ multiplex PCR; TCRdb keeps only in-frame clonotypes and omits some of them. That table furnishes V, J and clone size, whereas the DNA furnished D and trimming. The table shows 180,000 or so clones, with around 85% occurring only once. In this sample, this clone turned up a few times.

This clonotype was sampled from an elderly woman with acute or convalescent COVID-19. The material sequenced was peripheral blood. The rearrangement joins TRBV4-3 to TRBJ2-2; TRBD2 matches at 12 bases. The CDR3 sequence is CASSRGLAGLGELFF. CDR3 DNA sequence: TGCGCCAGCAGCCGAGGACTAGCGGGGCTCGGGGAGCTGTTTTTT.